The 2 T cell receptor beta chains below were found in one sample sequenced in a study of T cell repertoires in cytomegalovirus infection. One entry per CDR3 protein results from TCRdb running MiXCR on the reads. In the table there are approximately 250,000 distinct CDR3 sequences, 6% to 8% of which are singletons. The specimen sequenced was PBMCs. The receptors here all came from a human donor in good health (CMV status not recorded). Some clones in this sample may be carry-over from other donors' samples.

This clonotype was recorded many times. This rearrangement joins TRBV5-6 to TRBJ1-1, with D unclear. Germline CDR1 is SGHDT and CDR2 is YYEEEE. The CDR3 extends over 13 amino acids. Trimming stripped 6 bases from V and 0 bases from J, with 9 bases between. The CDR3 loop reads CASNGELNTEAFF. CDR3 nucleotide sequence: TGTGCCAGCAATGGTGAATTGAACACTGAAGCTTTCTTT. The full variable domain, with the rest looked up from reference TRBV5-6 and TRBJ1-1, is DAGVTQSPTHLIKTRGQQVTLRCSPKSGHDTVSWYQQALGQGPQFIFQYYEEEERQRGNFPDRFSGHQFPNYSSELNVNALLLGDSALYLCASNGELNTEAFFGQGTRLTVV.

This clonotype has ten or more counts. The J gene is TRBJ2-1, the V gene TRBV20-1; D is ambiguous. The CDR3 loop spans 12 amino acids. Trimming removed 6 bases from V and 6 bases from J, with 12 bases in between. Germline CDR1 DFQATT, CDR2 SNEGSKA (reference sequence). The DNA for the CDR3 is TGCAGTGCGATGACCCCCCCCAATGAGCAGTTCTTC. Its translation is CSAMTPPNEQFF.